This is a list of T cell receptor beta chains from one sample in a study of OX40 agonist ivuxolimab in advanced cancers. Sequencing was performed with immunoSEQ multiplex PCR; in TCRdb, only in-frame clones are kept and a portion is missing. The table shows around 140,000 clones, with about 92% occurring only once. Sequencing used CD4+ or CD8+ T cells sorted from blood, obtained in a trial of the OX40 agonist ivuxolimab. These TCRs come from an adult with an advanced solid tumor such as melanoma, head and neck, liver or kidney cancer. The CDR3 runs from the conserved cysteine through the conserved F or W. A D gene is named only where the DNA matches it firmly. The size field is filled for only some rows; it gives once, few, many or a size class.

v_gene: TRBV19; d_gene: TRBD2; j_gene: TRBJ2-3; abundance: .; CDR3aa: CASSRGLAGGGGTDTQYF; CDR3nt: TGTGCCAGTAGTCGCGGACTAGCGGGAGGGGGGGGCACAGATACGCAGTATTTT
v_gene: TRBV27; d_gene: .; j_gene: TRBJ2-1; abundance: .; CDR3aa: CASGRTENEQFF; CDR3nt: TGTGCCAGCGGCCGGACGGAAAATGAGCAGTTCTTC
v_gene: TRBV29-1; d_gene: .; j_gene: TRBJ1-4; abundance: .; CDR3aa: CSVLDSREKLFF; CDR3nt: TGCAGCGTTCTGGACAGTCGGGAAAAACTGTTTTTT
v_gene: TRBV19; d_gene: .; j_gene: TRBJ1-5; abundance: .; CDR3aa: CASTEQGGYQPQHF; CDR3nt: TGTGCCAGTACCGAACAGGGAGGGTACCAGCCCCAGCATTTT
v_gene: TRBV5-1; d_gene: TRBD2; j_gene: TRBJ2-5; abundance: .; CDR3aa: CASSLAGSGGVETQYF; CDR3nt: TGCGCCAGCAGCTTGGCTGGTAGCGGGGGGGTGGAGACCCAGTACTTC
v_gene: TRBV11-2; d_gene: TRBD1; j_gene: TRBJ1-2; abundance: .; CDR3aa: CASSRRQGSYGYTF; CDR3nt: TGTGCCAGCAGCAGGCGACAGGGGAGCTATGGCTACACCTTC
v_gene: TRBV9; d_gene: .; j_gene: TRBJ1-1; abundance: few; CDR3aa: CASSVEEGTGRGAFF; CDR3nt: TGTGCCAGCAGCGTAGAGGAGGGAACGGGACGGGGAGCTTTCTTT
v_gene: TRBV13; d_gene: TRBD1; j_gene: TRBJ1-4; abundance: .; CDR3aa: CASSLSGQGAEKLFF; CDR3nt: TGTGCCAGCAGCTTATCGGGACAGGGGGCTGAAAAACTGTTTTTT
v_gene: TRBV2; d_gene: TRBD1; j_gene: TRBJ2-3; abundance: .; CDR3aa: CASKVTGGTDTQYF; CDR3nt: TGTGCCAGCAAGGTTACAGGGGGCACAGATACGCAGTATTTT
v_gene: TRBV19; d_gene: TRBD1; j_gene: TRBJ1-2; abundance: .; CDR3aa: CASMKPGTGYYGYTF; CDR3nt: TGTGCCAGTATGAAGCCCGGGACAGGGTACTATGGCTACACCTTC
v_gene: TRBV9; d_gene: .; j_gene: TRBJ1-2; abundance: .; CDR3aa: CASSVGGSYGYTF; CDR3nt: TGTGCCAGCAGCGTTGGGGGATCCTATGGCTACACCTTC
v_gene: TRBV4-3; d_gene: TRBD2; j_gene: TRBJ2-3; abundance: .; CDR3aa: CASSLGLAGGQTPYF; CDR3nt: TGCGCCAGCAGCCTCGGACTAGCGGGGGGCCAAACCCCGTATTTT
v_gene: TRBV5-1; d_gene: .; j_gene: TRBJ1-2; abundance: .; CDR3aa: CASSPSTNYGYTF; CDR3nt: TGCGCCAGCAGCCCGTCTACTAACTATGGCTACACCTTC
v_gene: TRBV11-2; d_gene: .; j_gene: TRBJ2-3; abundance: few; CDR3aa: CASNWGAGDTQYF; CDR3nt: TGTGCCAGCAATTGGGGGGCAGGGGATACGCAGTATTTT
v_gene: TRBV15; d_gene: .; j_gene: TRBJ2-7; abundance: .; CDR3aa: CATSREIVASYEQYF; CDR3nt: TGTGCCACCAGCAGGGAAATAGTGGCTTCCTACGAGCAGTACTTC
v_gene: TRBV7-7; d_gene: .; j_gene: TRBJ2-5; abundance: .; CDR3aa: CASSLNGETQYF; CDR3nt: TGTGCTAGCAGCTTGAACGGGGAGACCCAGTACTTC
v_gene: TRBV6-6; d_gene: .; j_gene: TRBJ2-7; abundance: .; CDR3aa: CAIREDPNNYEQYF; CDR3nt: TGTGCCATCAGAGAGGACCCGAACAACTACGAGCAGTACTTC
v_gene: TRBV7-8; d_gene: .; j_gene: TRBJ1-5; abundance: .; CDR3aa: CASSLVSQPQHF; CDR3nt: TGTGCCAGCAGCTTAGTCAGTCAGCCCCAGCATTTT
v_gene: TRBV19; d_gene: TRBD2; j_gene: TRBJ2-5; abundance: .; CDR3aa: CASSVLGGTEETQYF; CDR3nt: TGTGCCAGTAGTGTCCTGGGGGGGACTGAAGAGACCCAGTACTTC
v_gene: TRBV19; d_gene: .; j_gene: TRBJ1-1; abundance: .; CDR3aa: CASSSGRNTEAFF; CDR3nt: TGTGCCAGTAGTTCAGGGCGGAACACTGAAGCTTTCTTT
v_gene: TRBV27; d_gene: .; j_gene: TRBJ2-1; abundance: .; CDR3aa: CASSFRTGRQTTPNEQFF; CDR3nt: TGTGCCAGCAGTTTCCGAACCGGACGGCAGACCACCCCGAATGAGCAGTTCTTC
v_gene: TRBV14; d_gene: .; j_gene: TRBJ1-5; abundance: .; CDR3aa: CAGSQGRDQPQHF; CDR3nt: TGTGCCGGCAGCCAAGGTCGGGATCAGCCCCAGCATTTT
v_gene: TRBV7-2; d_gene: TRBD1; j_gene: TRBJ2-5; abundance: .; CDR3aa: CASSSQGARETQYF; CDR3nt: TGTGCCAGCAGCTCCCAGGGGGCAAGGGAGACCCAGTACTTC
v_gene: TRBV6-4; d_gene: .; j_gene: TRBJ1-5; abundance: once; CDR3aa: CASSGEEGQPQHF; CDR3nt: TGTGCCAGCAGTGGAGAGGAGGGTCAGCCCCAGCATTTT
v_gene: TRBV9; d_gene: .; j_gene: TRBJ1-6; abundance: .; CDR3aa: CASSVPGFSPLHF; CDR3nt: TGTGCCAGCAGCGTCCCGGGTTTCTCACCCCTCCACTTT
v_gene: TRBV5-1; d_gene: .; j_gene: TRBJ1-3; abundance: .; CDR3aa: CASSPPGRSSGNTIYF; CDR3nt: TGCGCCAGCAGCCCCCCGGGTCGGAGCTCTGGAAACACCATATATTTT
v_gene: TRBV7-3; d_gene: .; j_gene: TRBJ2-2; abundance: .; CDR3aa: CASSSFGGGDTGELFF; CDR3nt: TGTGCCAGCAGCTCCTTCGGGGGCGGGGACACCGGGGAGCTGTTTTTT
v_gene: TRBV18; d_gene: .; j_gene: TRBJ1-1; abundance: few; CDR3aa: CASSPSGNTEAFF; CDR3nt: TGTGCCAGCTCACCCTCAGGGAACACTGAAGCTTTCTTT
v_gene: TRBV4-1; d_gene: TRBD1; j_gene: TRBJ2-4; abundance: .; CDR3aa: CASSLTKQGWDIQYF; CDR3nt: TGCGCCAGCAGCCTAACCAAACAGGGGTGGGACATTCAGTACTTC
v_gene: TRBV4-2; d_gene: .; j_gene: TRBJ1-2; abundance: .; CDR3aa: CASSWENYGYTF; CDR3nt: TGTGCCAGCAGCTGGGAGAACTATGGCTACACCTTC
v_gene: TRBV6-1; d_gene: .; j_gene: TRBJ1-2; abundance: .; CDR3aa: CASSRASGYTF; CDR3nt: TGTGCCAGCAGTAGAGCGTCTGGCTACACCTTC
v_gene: TRBV7-9; d_gene: .; j_gene: TRBJ1-5; abundance: .; CDR3aa: CASSLGGSLNSNQPQHF; CDR3nt: TGTGCCAGCAGCTTAGGGGGTAGCCTAAATAGCAATCAGCCCCAGCATTTT
v_gene: TRBV28; d_gene: .; j_gene: TRBJ1-3; abundance: .; CDR3aa: CASSLSTDTSTIYF; CDR3nt: TGTGCCAGCAGTTTAAGTACGGACACGTCCACCATATATTTT
v_gene: TRBV6-5; d_gene: .; j_gene: TRBJ1-5; abundance: .; CDR3aa: CASLAGSKDQPQHF; CDR3nt: TGTGCCAGCCTGGCAGGGAGTAAGGATCAGCCCCAGCATTTT
v_gene: TRBV19; d_gene: .; j_gene: TRBJ2-2; abundance: once; CDR3aa: CASTAPPGESGELFF; CDR3nt: TGTGCCAGTACCGCCCCCCCGGGGGAGTCCGGGGAGCTGTTTTTT
v_gene: TRBV28; d_gene: .; j_gene: TRBJ1-5; abundance: .; CDR3aa: CASRRGASGQPQHF; CDR3nt: TGTGCCAGCCGACGGGGGGCTAGCGGTCAGCCCCAGCATTTT
v_gene: TRBV5-1; d_gene: .; j_gene: TRBJ1-4; abundance: .; CDR3aa: CASSLGRGGEKLFF; CDR3nt: TGCGCCAGCAGCTTGGGTAGGGGCGGTGAAAAACTGTTTTTT
v_gene: TRBV19; d_gene: TRBD2; j_gene: TRBJ2-3; abundance: .; CDR3aa: CASTPGTTRDTQYF; CDR3nt: TGTGCCAGTACCCCCGGGACTACGAGGGATACGCAGTATTTT
v_gene: TRBV27; d_gene: .; j_gene: TRBJ1-5; abundance: .; CDR3aa: CASSLGSVTNYQPQHF; CDR3nt: TGTGCCAGCAGTTTAGGGTCTGTGACCAATTATCAGCCCCAGCATTTT
v_gene: TRBV28; d_gene: .; j_gene: TRBJ2-6; abundance: .; CDR3aa: CASSRTGYGANVLTF; CDR3nt: TGTGCCAGCAGTCGCACAGGGTATGGGGCCAACGTCCTGACTTTC
v_gene: TRBV10-3; d_gene: TRBD1; j_gene: TRBJ1-2; abundance: .; CDR3aa: CALGTGLDYGYTF; CDR3nt: TGTGCCCTCGGGACAGGGCTCGACTATGGCTACACCTTC